The entry that follows covers one T cell receptor (beta chain) sequence. Its cognate antigen is unknown. Together with a sample-barcoded 5' primer, a J-beta primer mix was included in a second PCR lasting roughly 6 to 12 cycles. TCRdb re-called the 5' RACE reads through MiXCR, storing one row per CDR3 protein. This repertoire shows 1.5 million to 2 million distinct CDR3 sequences, 28% found once; its top ten account for about 7.7%. The data belong to a study of blood T cells in healthy people across ages. Study-wide background: Capture via template switching afforded approximately one barcoded beta molecule per two T cells. Study-level results: Higher diversity and more naive CD4+ cells were features of long-lived donors, compared to aged donors.

The sequence was collected from a woman in her thirties in good health. Sequenced sample: blood.

The DNA for the CDR3 is TGCGCCAGCAGCCTCTCCCGACTAGCGGGGAAACCAGATACGCAGTATTTT. Translating gives CASSLSRLAGKPDTQYF. J is TRBJ2-3 and V is TRBV4-1; 11 bases map to TRBD2. V dropped 4 bases and J dropped 4; count of bases not matched to a gene: 10. Germline-derived CDR1 and CDR2 are MGHRA and YSYEKL. This CDR3 spans 17 amino acids.